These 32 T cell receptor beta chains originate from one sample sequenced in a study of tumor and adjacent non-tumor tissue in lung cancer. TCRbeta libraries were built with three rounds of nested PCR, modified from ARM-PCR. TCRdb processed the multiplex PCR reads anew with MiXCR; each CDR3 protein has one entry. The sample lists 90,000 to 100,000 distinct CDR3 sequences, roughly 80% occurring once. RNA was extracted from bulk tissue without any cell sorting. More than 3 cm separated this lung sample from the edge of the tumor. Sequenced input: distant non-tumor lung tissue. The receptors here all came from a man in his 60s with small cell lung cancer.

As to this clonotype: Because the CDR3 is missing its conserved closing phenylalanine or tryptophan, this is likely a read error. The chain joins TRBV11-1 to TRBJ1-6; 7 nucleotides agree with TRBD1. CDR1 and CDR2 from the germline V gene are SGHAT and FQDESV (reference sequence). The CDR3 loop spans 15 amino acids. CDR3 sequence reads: CACSLGGGNNSPLHY. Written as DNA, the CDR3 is TGTGCTTGCAGCTTAGGAGGGGGCAATAATTCACCCCTCCACTAT.

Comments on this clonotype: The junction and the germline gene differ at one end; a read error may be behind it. This CDR3 is CVSGPRGTDWSYEQYF. In DNA form, the CDR3 reads TGTGTCAGCGGCCCTCGCGGGACCGACTGGAGCTACGAGCAATACTTC. This chain links TRBV12-3 or TRBV12-4 with TRBJ2-7; TRBD2 might be the D (6 bases). There are 16 residues in the CDR3.

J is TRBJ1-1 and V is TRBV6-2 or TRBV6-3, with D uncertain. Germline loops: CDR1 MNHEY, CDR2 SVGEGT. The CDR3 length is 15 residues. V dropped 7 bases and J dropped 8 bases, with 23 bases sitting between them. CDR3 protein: CASTDRHGSSPEAFF. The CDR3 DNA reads TGTGCCAGCACTGACCGACATGGAAGTTCTCCAGAAGCTTTCTTT.

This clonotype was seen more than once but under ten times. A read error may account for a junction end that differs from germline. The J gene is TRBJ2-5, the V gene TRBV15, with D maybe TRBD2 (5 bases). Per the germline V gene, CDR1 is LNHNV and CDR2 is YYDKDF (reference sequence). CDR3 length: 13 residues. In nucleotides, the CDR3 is TGTGTCACCAGCAGCGGACTCCAAGAGACCCAGTACTTC. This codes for CVTSSGLQETQYF.

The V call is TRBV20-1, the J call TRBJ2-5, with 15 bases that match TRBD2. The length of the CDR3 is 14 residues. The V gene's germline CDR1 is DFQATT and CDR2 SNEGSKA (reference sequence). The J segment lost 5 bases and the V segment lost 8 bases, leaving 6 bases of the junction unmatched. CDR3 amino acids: CSWGGLAGGETQYF. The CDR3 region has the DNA TGCAGTTGGGGCGGACTAGCGGGAGGGGAGACCCAGTACTTC.

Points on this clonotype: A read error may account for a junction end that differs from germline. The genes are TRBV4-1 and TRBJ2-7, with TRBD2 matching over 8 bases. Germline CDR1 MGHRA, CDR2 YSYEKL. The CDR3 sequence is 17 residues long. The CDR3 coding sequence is TGTGCCAGCATCCAAGATAGGCTTAGCGGGGCCTCCTACGAGCAGTACTTC. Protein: CASIQDRLSGASYEQYF.

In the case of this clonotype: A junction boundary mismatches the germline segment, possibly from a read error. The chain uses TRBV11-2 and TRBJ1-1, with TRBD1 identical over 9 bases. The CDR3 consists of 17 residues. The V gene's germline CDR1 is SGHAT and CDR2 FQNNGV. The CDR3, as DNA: TGTGGCAGCAGCTTAACAGGGGGCGTAGGTAGGAACTCTGAAGCTTTCTTT. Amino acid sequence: CGSSLTGGVGRNSEAFF.

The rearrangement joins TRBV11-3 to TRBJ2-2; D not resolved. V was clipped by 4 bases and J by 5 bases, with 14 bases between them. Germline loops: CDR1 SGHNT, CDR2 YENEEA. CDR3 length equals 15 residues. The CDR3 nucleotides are TGTGCCAGCAGCTACGGTAACGGATGGACCGGGGAGCTGTTTTTT. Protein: CASSYGNGWTGELFF. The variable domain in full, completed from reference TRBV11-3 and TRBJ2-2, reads EAGVVQSPRYKIIEKKQPVAFWCNPISGHNTLYWYLQNLGQGPELLIRYENEEAVDDSQLPKDRFSAERLKGVDSTLKIQPAELGDSAVYLCASSYGNGWTGELFFGEGSRLTVL.

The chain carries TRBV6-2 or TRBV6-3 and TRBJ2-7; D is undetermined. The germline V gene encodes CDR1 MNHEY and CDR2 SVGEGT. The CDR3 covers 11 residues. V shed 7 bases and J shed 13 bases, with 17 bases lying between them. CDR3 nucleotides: TGTGCCAGCATTCAACCTGGAGAACACTACTTC. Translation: CASIQPGEHYF.

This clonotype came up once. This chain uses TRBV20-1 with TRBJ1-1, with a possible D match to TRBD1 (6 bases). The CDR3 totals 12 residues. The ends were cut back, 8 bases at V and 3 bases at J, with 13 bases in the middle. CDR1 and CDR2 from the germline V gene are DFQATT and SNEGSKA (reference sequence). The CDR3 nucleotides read TGCAGTACCACGGGACACTACACTGAAGCTTTCTTT. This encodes CSTTGHYTEAFF.

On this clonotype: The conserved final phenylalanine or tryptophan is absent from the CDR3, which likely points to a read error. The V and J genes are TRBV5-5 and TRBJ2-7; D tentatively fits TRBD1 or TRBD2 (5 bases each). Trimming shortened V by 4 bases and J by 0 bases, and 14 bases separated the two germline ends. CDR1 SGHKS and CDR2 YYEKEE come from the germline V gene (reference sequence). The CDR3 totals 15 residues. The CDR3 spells CASSPLWGISYEQYL. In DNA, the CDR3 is TGTGCCAGCAGCCCATTATGGGGGATCTCCTACGAGCAGTACTTA.

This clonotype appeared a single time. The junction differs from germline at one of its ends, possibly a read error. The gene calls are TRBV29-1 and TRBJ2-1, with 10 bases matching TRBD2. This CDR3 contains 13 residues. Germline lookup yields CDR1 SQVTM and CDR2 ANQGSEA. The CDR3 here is CSLQRLAGNEQIF. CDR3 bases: TGCAGCCTCCAGAGACTAGCGGGCAATGAGCAGATCTTC.

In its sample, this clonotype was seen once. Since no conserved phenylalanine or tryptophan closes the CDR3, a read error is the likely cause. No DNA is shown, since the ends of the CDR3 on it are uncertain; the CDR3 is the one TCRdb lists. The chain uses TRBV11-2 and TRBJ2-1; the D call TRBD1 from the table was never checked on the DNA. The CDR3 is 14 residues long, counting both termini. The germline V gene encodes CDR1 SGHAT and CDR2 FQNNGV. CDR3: CASNLEAGLVEQFI.

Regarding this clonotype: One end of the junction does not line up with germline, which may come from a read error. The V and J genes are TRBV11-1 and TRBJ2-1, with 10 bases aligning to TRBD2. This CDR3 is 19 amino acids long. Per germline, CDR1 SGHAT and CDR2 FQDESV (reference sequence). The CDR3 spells CASSVSGLAEGSSYSEQFF. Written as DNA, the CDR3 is TGTGCCAGCAGCGTTAGTGGACTAGCGGAGGGGAGCTCGTACAGTGAGCAGTTCTTC.

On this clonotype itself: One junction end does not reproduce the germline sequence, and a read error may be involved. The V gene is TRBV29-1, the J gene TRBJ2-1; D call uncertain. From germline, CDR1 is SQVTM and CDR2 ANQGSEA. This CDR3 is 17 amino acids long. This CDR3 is CSVETKGDPSSYNEQFF. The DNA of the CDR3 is TGCAGCGTTGAAACCAAGGGCGATCCAAGCTCCTACAATGAACAGTTCTTC.

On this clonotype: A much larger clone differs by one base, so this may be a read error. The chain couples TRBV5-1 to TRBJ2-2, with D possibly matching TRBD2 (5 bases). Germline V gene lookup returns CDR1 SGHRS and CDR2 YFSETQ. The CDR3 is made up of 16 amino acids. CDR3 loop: CASSVFAASNTGEMFF. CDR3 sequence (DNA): TGCGCCAGCAGCGTTTTTGCGGCATCGAACACCGGGGAGATGTTTTTT.

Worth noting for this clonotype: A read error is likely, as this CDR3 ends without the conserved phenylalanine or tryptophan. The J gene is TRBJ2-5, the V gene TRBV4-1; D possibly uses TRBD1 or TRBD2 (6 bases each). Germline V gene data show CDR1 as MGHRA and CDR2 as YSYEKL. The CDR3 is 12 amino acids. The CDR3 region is CTSSPDRETQYS. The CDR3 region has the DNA TGCACTAGCAGCCCAGACAGGGAGACCCAGTACTCC.

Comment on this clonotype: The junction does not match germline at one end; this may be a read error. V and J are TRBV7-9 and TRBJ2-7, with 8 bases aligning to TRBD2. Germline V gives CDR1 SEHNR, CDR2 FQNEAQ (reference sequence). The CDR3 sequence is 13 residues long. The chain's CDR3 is CASSQREHYKHYF. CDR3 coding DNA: TGTGCCAGCAGCCAGCGGGAGCATTACAAGCACTACTTC.

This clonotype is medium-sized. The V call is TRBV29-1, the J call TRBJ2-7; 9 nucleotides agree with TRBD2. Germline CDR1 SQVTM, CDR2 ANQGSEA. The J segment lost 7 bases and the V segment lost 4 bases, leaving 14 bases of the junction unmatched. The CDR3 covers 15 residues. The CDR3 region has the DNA TGCAGCGTTGCCCCGACGTCACTAGCGGGTAGAGAGCAGTACTTC. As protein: CSVAPTSLAGREQYF.

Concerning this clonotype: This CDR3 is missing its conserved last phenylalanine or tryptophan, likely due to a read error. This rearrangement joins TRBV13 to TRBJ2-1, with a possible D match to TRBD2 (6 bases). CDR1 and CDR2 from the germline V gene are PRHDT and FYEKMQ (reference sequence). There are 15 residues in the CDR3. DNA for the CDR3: TGTGTCAGCAGTTTGGGAGGTAGCTCCGACAATGAGCAGTTCTTA. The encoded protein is CVSSLGGSSDNEQFL.

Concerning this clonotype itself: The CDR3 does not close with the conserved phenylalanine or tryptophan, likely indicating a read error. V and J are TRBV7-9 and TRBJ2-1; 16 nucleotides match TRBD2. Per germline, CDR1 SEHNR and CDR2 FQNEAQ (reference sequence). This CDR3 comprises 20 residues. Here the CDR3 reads CASSSGTSGRADIRYNEQFI. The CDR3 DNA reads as TGTGCCAGCAGTTCTGGGACTAGCGGGAGGGCCGATATTCGGTACAACGAGCAGTTCATC.

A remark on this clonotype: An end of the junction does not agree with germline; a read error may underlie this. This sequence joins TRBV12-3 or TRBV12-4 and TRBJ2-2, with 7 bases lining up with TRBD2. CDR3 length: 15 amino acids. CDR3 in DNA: TGTGGCAGCAGTTTGGCGGGAGCGCCCACCGGAGAGCTGTTTTTT. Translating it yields CGSSLAGAPTGELFF.

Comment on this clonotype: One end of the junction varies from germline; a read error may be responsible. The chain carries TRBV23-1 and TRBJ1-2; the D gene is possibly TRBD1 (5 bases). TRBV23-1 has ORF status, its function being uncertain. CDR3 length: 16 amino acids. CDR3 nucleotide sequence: TGCGCCAGCAGTCAGCTATCCCGGGGGTCTATCTATAGCTACACCTTC. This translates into CASSQLSRGSIYSYTF.

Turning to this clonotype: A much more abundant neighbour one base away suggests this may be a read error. DNA of the CDR3: TGTGCCAGCAGAGTCTTGAACACTGAAGCTTACTTT. Residues: CASRVLNTEAYF. J is TRBJ1-1 and V is TRBV28; D gene uncertain. This CDR3 spans 12 amino acids. The germline V gene has CDR1 MDHEN and CDR2 SYDVKM.

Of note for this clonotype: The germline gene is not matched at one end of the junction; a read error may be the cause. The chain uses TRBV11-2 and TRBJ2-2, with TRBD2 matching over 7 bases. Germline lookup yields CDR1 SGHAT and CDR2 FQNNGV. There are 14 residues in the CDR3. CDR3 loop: CASSLVRESGELFF. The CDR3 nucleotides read TGTGCCAGCAGCTTAGTGCGGGAGTCCGGGGAGTTGTTTTTT. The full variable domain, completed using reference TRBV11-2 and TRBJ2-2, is EAGVAQSPRYKIIEKRQSVAFWCNPISGHATLYWYQQILGQGPKLLIQFQNNGVVDDSQLPKDRFSAERLKGVDSTLKIQPAKLEDSAVYLCASSLVRESGELFFGEGSRLTVL.

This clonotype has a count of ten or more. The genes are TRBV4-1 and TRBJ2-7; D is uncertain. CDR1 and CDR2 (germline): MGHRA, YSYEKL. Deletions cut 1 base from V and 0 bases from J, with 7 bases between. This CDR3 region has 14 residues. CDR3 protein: CASSQVQSSYEQYF. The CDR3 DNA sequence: TGCGCCAGCAGCCAAGTACAGTCCTCCTACGAGCAGTACTTC.

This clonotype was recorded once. DNA for the CDR3: TGTACCGGCCAGAAACATCAGGGCGACAATGAGCAGTTCTTC. Protein sequence: CTGQKHQGDNEQFF. The V and J genes are TRBV11-2 and TRBJ2-1, with D tentatively TRBD1 (5 bases). There are 14 residues in the CDR3. Germline V CDR1 and CDR2: SGHAT, FQNNGV.

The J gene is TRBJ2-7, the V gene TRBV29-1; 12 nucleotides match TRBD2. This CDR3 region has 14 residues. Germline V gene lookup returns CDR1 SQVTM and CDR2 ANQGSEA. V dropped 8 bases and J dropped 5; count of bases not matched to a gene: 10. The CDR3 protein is CSLTLAGGGHEQYF. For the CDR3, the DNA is TGCAGCCTAACCCTAGCGGGAGGGGGCCACGAGCAGTACTTC.

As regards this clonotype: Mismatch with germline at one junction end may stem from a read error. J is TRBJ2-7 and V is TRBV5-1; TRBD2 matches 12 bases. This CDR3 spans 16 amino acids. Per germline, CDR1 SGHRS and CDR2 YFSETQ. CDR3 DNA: TGCGCCAGCAGCTTGGATTTTTCACTAGCGGGAGGAAAGGTCGAGTTC. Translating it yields CASSLDFSLAGGKVEF.

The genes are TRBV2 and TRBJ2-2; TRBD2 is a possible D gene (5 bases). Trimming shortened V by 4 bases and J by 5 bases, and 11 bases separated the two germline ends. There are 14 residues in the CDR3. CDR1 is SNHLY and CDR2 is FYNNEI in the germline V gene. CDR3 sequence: CASSAEGGTGELFF. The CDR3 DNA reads TGTGCCAGCAGTGCTGAGGGCGGTACCGGGGAGCTGTTTTTT.

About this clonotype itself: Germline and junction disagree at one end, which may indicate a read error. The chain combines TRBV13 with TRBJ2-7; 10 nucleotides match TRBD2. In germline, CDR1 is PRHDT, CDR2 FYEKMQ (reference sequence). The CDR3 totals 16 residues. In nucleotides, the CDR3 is TGTGCCAGCAGCTTTGGAGGGCTAGCGGGAGACGGCGAGCAGTACTTT. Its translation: CASSFGGLAGDGEQYF.

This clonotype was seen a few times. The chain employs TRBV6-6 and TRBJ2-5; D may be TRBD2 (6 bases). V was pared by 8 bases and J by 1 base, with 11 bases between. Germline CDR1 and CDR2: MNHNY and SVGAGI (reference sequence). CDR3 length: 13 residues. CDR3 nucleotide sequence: TGTGCCAGCGGACCGGGACTCCAAGAGACCCAGTACTTC. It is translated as CASGPGLQETQYF.